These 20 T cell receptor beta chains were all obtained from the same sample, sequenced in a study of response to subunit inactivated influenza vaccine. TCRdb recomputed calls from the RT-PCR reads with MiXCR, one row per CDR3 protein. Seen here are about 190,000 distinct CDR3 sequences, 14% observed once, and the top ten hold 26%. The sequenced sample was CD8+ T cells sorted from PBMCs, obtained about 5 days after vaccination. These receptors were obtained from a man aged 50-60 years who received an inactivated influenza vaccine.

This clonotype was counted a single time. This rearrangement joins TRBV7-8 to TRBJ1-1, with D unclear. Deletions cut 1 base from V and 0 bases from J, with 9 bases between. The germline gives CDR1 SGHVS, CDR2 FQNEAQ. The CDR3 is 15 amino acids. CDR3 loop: CASSLGGSMNTEAFF. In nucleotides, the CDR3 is TGTGCCAGCAGCTTAGGCGGTAGCATGAACACTGAAGCTTTCTTT.

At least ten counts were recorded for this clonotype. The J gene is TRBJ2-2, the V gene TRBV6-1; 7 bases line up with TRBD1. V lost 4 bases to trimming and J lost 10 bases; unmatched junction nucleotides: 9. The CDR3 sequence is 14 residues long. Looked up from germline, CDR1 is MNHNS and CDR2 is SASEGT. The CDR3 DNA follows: TGTGCCAGCAGTGCTTACAGGGGAATGGAGGAGCTGTTTTTT. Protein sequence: CASSAYRGMEELFF.

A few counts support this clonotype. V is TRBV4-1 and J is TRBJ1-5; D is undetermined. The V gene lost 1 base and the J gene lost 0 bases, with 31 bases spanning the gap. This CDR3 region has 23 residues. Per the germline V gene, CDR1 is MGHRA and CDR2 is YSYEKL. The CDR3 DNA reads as TGCGCCAGCAGCCAAGGGGTTATTCCAATCGGAACAAATAGTCGGGGTAGCAATCAGCCCCAGCATTTT. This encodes CASSQGVIPIGTNSRGSNQPQHF.

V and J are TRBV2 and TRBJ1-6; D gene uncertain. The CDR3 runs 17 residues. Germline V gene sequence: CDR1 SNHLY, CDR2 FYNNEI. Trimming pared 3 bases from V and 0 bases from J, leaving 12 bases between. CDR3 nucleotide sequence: TGTGCCAGCAGTGACCCCGGGGAGAGCTCCTATAATTCACCCCTCCACTTT. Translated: CASSDPGESSYNSPLHF.

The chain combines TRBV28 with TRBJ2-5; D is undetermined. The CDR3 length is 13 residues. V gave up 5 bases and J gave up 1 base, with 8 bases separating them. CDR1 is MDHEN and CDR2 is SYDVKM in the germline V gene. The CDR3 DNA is TGTGCCAGCAGTGTTAAGATCCAAGAGACCCAGTACTTC. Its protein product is CASSVKIQETQYF.

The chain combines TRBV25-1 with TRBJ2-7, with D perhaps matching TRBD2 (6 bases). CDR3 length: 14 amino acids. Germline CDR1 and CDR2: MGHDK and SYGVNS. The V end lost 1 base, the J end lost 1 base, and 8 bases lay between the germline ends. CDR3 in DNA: TGTGCCAGCAGTGAATTCGGGGGATCCTACGAGCAGTACTTC. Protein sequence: CASSEFGGSYEQYF.

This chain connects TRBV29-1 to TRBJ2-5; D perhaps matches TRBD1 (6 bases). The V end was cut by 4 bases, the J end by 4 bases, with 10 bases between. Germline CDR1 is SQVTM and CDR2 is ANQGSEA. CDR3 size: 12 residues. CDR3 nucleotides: TGCAGCGTTGTTGCAGGGGTAGAGACCCAGTACTTC. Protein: CSVVAGVETQYF. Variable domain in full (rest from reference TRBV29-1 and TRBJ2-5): SAVISQKPSRDICQRGTSLTIQCQVDSQVTMMFWYRQQPGQSLTLIATANQGSEATYESGFVIDKFPISRPNLTFSTLTVSNMSPEDSSIYLCSVVAGVETQYFGPGTRLLVL.

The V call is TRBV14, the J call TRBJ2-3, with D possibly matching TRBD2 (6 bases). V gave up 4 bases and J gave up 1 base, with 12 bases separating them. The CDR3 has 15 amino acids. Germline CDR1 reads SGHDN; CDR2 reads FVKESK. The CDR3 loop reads CASSRLVFGTDTQYF. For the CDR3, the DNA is TGTGCCAGCAGCCGACTAGTCTTCGGCACAGATACGCAGTATTTT.

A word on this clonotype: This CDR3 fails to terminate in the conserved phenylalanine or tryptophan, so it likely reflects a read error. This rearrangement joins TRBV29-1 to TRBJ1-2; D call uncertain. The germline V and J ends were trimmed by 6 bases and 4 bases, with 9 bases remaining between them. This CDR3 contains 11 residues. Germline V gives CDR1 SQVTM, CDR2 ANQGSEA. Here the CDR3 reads CSVLWIYGYTV. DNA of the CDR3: TGCAGCGTACTGTGGATCTATGGCTACACCGTC.

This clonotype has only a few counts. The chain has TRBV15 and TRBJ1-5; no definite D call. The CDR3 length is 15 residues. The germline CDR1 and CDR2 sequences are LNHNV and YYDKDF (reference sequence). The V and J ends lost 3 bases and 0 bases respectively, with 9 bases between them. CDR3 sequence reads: CATSSGENSNQPQHF. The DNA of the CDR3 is TGTGCCACCAGCAGCGGGGAAAATAGCAATCAGCCCCAGCATTTT.

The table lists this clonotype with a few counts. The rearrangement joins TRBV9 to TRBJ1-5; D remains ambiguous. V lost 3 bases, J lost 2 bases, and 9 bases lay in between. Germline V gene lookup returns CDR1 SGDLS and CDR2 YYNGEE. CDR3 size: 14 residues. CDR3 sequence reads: CASSADGGNQPQHF. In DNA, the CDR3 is TGTGCCAGCAGCGCGGACGGCGGCAATCAGCCCCAGCATTTT.

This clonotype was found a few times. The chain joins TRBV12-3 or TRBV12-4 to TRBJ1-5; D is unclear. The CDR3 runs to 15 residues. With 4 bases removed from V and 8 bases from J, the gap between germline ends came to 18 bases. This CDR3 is CASSSRTVTNEPQHF. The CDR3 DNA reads TGTGCCAGCAGTTCCCGGACGGTTACCAACGAGCCCCAGCATTTT.

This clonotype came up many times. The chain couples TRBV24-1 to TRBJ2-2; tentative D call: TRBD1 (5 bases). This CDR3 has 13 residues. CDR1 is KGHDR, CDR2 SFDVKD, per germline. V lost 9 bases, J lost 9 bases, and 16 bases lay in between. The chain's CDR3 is CATSLTGSRELFF. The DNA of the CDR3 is TGTGCCACCTCATTAACAGGTAGTCGGGAGCTGTTTTTT.

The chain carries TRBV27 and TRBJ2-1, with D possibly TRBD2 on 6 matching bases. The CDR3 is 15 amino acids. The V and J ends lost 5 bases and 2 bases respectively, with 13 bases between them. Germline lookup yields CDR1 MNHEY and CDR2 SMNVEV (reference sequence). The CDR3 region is CASSTGLATYNEQFF. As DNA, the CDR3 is TGTGCCAGCAGTACGGGACTGGCCACCTACAATGAGCAGTTCTTC.

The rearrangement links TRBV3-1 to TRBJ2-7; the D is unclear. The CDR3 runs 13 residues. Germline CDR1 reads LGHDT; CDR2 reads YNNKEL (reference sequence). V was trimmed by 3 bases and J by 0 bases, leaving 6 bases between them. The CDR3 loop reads CASSHSSSYEQYF. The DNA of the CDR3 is TGTGCCAGCAGCCACTCTAGCTCCTACGAGCAGTACTTC.

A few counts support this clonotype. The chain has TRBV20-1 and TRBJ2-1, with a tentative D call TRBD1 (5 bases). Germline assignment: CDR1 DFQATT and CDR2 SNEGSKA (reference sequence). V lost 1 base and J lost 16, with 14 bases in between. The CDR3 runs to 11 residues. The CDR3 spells CSARGGSERFF. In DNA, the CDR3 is TGCAGTGCTAGAGGGGGCAGTGAGAGATTCTTC.

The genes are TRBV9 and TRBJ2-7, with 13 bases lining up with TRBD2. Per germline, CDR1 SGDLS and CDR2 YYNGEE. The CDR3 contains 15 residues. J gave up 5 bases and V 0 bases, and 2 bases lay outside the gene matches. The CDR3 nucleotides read TGTGCCAGCAGCGTAGGAGGGACTAGCGGGAACGAGCAGTACTTC. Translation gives CASSVGGTSGNEQYF.

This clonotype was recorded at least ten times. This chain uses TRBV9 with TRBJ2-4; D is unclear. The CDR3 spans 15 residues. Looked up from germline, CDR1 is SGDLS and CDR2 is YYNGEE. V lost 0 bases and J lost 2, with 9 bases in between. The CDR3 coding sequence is TGTGCCAGCAGCGTAGGCTTTGGTCCCAAAAACATTCAGTACTTC. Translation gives CASSVGFGPKNIQYF.

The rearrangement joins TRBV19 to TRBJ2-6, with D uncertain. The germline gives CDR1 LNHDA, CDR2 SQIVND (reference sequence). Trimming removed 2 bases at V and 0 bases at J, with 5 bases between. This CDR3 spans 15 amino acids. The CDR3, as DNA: TGTGCCAGTAGTATACTCAGCTCTGGGGCCAACGTCCTGACTTTC. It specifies CASSILSSGANVLTF.

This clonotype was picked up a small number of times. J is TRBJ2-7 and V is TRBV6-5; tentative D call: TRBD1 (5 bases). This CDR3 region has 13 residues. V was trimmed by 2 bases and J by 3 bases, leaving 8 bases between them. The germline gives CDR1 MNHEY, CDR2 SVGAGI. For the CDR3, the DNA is TGTGCCAGCAGTTACGGACACTTCTACGAGCAGTACTTC. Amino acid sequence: CASSYGHFYEQYF.